Below, one T cell receptor (beta chain) is given with its context. Clones were read by immunoSEQ multiplex PCR, and TCRdb kept only the in-frame ones, dropping some. The sample shows some 130,000 clones, more than 90% of them seen only once. The source of the sample is a study of T cell responses to AZD1222 COVID-19 vaccine. The germline V gene encodes CDR1 SGHTA and CDR2 FQGNSA. CDR3 size: 17 residues. Trimming stripped 5 bases from V and 4 bases from J, with 21 bases between. The receptor's source is an adult who received the AZD1222 COVID-19 vaccine. This chain connects TRBV7-2 to TRBJ1-3; D may be TRBD1 (5 bases). The material sequenced was peripheral blood, taken 28 days after the second AZD1222 dose. The CDR3 DNA reads as TGTGCCAGCAGCCTCCGGGGGATGGGATATGACGGAAACACCATATATTTT. Protein: CASSLRGMGYDGNTIYF.